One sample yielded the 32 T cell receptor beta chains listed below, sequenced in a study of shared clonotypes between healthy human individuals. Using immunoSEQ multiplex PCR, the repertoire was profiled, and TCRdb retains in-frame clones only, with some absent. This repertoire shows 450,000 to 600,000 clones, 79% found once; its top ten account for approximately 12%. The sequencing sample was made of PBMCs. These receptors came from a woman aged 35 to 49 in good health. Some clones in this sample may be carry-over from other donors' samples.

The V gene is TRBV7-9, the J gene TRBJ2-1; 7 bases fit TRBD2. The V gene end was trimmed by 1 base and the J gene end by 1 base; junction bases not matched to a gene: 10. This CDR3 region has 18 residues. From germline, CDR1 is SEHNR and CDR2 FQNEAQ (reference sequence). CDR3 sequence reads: CASSLVLTGGRSYNEQFF. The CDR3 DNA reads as TGTGCCAGCAGCTTAGTTCTTACGGGAGGTAGGTCCTACAATGAGCAGTTCTTC. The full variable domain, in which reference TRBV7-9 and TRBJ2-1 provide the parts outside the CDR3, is DTGVSQNPRHKITKRGQNVTFRCDPISEHNRLYWYRQTLGQGPEFLTYFQNEAQLEKSRLLSDRFSAERPKGSFSTLEIQRTEQGDSAMYLCASSLVLTGGRSYNEQFFGPGTRLTVL.

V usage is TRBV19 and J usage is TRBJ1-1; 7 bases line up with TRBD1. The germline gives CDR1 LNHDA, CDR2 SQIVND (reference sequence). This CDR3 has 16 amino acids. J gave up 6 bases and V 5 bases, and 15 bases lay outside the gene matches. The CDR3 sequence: CASSRRTGPGDSEAFF. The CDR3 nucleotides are TGTGCCAGTAGTCGCCGGACAGGACCGGGGGATTCTGAAGCTTTCTTT.

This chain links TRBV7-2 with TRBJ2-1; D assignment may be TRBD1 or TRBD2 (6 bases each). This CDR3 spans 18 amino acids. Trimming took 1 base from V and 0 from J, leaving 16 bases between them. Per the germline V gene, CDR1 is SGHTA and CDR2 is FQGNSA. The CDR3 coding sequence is TGTGCCAGCAGCTTAGGGTCGGGGGCCGTTAGCTCCTACAATGAGCAGTTCTTC. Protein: CASSLGSGAVSSYNEQFF.

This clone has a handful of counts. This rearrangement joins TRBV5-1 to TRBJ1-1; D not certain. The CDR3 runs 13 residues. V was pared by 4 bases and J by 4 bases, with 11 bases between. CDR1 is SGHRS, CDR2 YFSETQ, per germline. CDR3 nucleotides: TGCGCCAGCAGCCCATCTGGGTTCACTGAAGCTTTCTTT. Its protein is CASSPSGFTEAFF.

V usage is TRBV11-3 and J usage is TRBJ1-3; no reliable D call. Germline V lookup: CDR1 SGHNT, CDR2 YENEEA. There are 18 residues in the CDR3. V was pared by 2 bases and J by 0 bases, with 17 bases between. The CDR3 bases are TGTGCCAGCAGCTTATATGTATGGCACTACTCCTCTGGAAACACCATATATTTT. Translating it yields CASSLYVWHYSSGNTIYF.

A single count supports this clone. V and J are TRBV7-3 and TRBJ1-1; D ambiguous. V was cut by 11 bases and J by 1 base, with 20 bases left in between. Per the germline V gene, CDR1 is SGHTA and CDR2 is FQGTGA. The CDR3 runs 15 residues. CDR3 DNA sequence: TGTGCCCCCTGTTATACGTGGTTAGAGAACACTGAAGCTTTCTTT. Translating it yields CAPCYTWLENTEAFF.

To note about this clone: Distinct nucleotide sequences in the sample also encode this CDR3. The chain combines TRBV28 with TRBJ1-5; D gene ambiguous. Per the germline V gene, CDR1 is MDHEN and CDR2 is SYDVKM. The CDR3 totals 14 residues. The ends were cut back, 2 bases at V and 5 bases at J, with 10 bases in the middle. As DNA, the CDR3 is TGTGCCAGCAGTTTAGACCTCGGAGATCAGCCCCAGCATTTT. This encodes CASSLDLGDQPQHF.

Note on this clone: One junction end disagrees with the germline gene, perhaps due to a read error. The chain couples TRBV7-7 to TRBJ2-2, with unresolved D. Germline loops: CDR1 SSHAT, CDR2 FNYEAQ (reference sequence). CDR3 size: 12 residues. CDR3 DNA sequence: TGTGCTAGCAGCCCGGGTGGAGGGGAGCTGTTTTTT. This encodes CASSPGGGELFF. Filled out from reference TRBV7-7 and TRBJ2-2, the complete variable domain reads GAGVSQSPRYKVTKRGQDVTLRCDPISSHATLYWYQQALGQGPEFLTYFNYEAQPDKSGLPSDRFSAERPEGSISTLTIQRTEQRDSAMYRCASSPGGGELFFGEGSRLTVL.

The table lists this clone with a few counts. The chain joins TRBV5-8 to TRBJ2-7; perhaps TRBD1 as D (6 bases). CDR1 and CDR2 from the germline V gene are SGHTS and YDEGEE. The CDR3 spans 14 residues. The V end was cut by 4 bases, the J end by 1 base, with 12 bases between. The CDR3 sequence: CASSPWTESYEQYF. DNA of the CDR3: TGTGCCAGCAGCCCATGGACAGAGTCCTACGAGCAGTACTTC.

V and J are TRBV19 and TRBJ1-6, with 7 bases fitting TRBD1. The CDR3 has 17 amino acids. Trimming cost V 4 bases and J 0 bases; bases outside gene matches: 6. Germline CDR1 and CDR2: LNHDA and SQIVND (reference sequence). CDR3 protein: CASSTGQESSYNSPLHF. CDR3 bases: TGTGCCAGTAGTACCGGACAGGAGAGCTCCTATAATTCACCCCTCCACTTT.

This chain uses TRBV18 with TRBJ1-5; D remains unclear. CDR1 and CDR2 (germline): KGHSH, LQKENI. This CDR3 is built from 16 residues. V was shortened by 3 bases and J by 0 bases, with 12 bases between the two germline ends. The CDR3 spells CASSPGSPYSNQPQHF. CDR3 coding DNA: TGTGCCAGCTCACCCGGCAGTCCCTATAGCAATCAGCCCCAGCATTTT.

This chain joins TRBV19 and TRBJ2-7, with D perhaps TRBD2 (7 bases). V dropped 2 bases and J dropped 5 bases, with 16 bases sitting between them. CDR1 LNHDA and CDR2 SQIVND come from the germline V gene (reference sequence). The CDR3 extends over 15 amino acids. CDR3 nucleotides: TGTGCCAGTAGTATAATGGCGGGGGCGAATCACGAGCAGTACTTC. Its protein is CASSIMAGANHEQYF.

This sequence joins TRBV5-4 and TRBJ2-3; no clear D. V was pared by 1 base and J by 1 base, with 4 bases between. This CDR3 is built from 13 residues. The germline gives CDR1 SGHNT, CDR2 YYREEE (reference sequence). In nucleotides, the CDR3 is TGTGCCAGCAGCTTGTACGGCACAGATACGCAGTATTTT. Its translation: CASSLYGTDTQYF. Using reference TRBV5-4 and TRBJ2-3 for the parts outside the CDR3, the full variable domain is ETGVTQSPTHLIKTRGQQVTLRCSSQSGHNTVSWYQQALGQGPQFIFQYYREEENGRGNFPPRFSGLQFPNYSSELNVNALELDDSALYLCASSLYGTDTQYFGPGTRLTVL.

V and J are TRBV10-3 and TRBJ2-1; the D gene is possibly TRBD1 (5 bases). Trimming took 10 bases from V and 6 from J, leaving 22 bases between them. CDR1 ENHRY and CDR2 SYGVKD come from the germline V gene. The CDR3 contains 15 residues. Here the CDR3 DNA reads TGTGCCACATCCGTGACAGACGATAGGGGCAATGAGCAGTTCTTC. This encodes CATSVTDDRGNEQFF.

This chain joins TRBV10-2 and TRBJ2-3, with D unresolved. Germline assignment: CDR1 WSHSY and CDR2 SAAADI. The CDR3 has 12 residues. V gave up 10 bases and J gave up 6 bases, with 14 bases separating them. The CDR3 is CATGPGRDTQYF. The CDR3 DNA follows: TGCGCCACAGGACCCGGCCGGGATACGCAGTATTTT.

CDR3 region: CASSEETAQSGYGYTF. Written as DNA, the CDR3 is TGTGCCAGCAGTGAAGAGACAGCTCAATCCGGCTATGGCTACACCTTC. The V and J genes are TRBV2 and TRBJ1-2; possibly TRBD1 for D (5 bases). The CDR3 is 16 residues long. Deletions cut 1 base from V and 4 bases from J, with 16 bases between. Germline V gene data show CDR1 as SNHLY and CDR2 as FYNNEI.

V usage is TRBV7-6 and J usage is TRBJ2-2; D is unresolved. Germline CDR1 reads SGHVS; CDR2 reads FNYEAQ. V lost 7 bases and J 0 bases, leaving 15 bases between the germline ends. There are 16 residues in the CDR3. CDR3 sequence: CASTGRTSANTGELFF. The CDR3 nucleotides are TGTGCCAGCACCGGACGGACGTCGGCGAACACCGGGGAGCTGTTTTTT.

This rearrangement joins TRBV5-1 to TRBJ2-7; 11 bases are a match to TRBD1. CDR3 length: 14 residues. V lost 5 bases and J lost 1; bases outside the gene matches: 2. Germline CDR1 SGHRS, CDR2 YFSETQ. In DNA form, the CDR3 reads TGCGCCAGCAGATGGGACAGGGGGTCCTACGAGCAGTACTTC. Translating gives CASRWDRGSYEQYF.

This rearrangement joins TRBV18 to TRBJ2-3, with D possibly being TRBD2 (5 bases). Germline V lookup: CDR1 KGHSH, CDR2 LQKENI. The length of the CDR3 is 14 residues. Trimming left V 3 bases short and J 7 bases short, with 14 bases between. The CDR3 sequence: CASSPGSGGYTQYF. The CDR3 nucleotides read TGTGCCAGCTCACCGGGATCAGGAGGTTATACGCAGTATTTT.

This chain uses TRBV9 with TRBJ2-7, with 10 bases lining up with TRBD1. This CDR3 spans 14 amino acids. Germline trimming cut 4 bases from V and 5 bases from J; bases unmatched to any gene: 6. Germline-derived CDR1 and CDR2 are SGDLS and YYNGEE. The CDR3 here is CASSPSGTGDEQYF. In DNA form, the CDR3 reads TGTGCCAGCAGCCCCTCCGGGACAGGGGACGAGCAGTACTTC.

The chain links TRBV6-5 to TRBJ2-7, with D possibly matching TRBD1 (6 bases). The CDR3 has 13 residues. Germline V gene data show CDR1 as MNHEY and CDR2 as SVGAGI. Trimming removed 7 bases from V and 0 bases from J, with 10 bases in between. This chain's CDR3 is CASTRGPSYEQYF. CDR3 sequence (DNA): TGTGCCAGCACCAGGGGCCCCTCCTACGAGCAGTACTTC.

The CDR3: CASNSGGTDTQYF. As DNA, the CDR3 is TGTGCCAGCAATAGCGGGGGAACAGATACGCAGTATTTT. This sequence joins TRBV2 and TRBJ2-3, with TRBD2 identical over 9 bases. The trim removed 7 bases at V and 3 bases at J, leaving 2 bases unmatched. The CDR3 is made up of 13 amino acids. Germline loops: CDR1 SNHLY, CDR2 FYNNEI. The whole variable domain, remainder taken from reference TRBV2 and TRBJ2-3, is EPEVTQTPSHQVTQMGQEVILRCVPISNHLYFYWYRQILGQKVEFLVSFYNNEISEKSEIFDDQFSVERPDGSNFTLKIRSTKLEDSAMYFCASNSGGTDTQYFGPGTRLTVL.

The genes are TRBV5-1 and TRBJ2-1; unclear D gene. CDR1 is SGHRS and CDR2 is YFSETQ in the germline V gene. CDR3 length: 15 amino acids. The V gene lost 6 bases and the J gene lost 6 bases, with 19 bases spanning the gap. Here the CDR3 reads CASTPLQDEANEQFF. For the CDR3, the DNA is TGCGCCAGCACTCCACTCCAGGATGAGGCCAATGAGCAGTTCTTC.

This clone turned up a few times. The CDR3, as DNA: TGTGCCAGCAGCACGGGACAGACCGGGGAGCAGTACTTC. Its protein is CASSTGQTGEQYF. The chain employs TRBV6-6 and TRBJ2-7; the match to TRBD1 covers 7 bases. V shed 6 bases, J shed 7 bases, and the junction held 9 bases outside the gene matches. The germline gives CDR1 MNHNY, CDR2 SVGAGI (reference sequence). The CDR3 extends over 13 amino acids.

CDR3 sequence reads: CAIHWNSGASYNEQFF. CDR3 in DNA: TGTGCCATTCATTGGAACTCCGGAGCCTCCTACAATGAGCAGTTCTTC. V usage is TRBV19 and J usage is TRBJ2-1; D ambiguous. CDR3 length equals 16 residues. Germline CDR1 LNHDA, CDR2 SQIVND (reference sequence). V shed 10 bases and J shed 0 bases, with 19 bases lying between them.

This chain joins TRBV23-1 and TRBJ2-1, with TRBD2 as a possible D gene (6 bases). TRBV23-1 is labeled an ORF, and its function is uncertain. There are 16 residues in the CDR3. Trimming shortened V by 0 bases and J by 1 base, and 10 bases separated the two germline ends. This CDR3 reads CASSQSWAGSYNEQFF. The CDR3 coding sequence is TGCGCCAGCAGTCAATCCTGGGCGGGGTCCTACAATGAGCAGTTCTTC.

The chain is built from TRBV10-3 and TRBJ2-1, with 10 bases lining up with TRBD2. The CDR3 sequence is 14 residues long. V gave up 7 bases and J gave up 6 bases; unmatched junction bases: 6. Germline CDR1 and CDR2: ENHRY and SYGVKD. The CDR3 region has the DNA TGTGCCATCACGCTAGCGGGAGAGGGCAATGAGCAGTTCTTC. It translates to CAITLAGEGNEQFF.

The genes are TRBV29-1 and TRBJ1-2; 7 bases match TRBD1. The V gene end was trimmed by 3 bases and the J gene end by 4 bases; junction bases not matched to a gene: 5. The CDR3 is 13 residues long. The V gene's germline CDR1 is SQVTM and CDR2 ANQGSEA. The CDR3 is CSVDPGGGYGYTF. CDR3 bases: TGCAGCGTTGACCCAGGGGGAGGCTATGGCTACACCTTC.

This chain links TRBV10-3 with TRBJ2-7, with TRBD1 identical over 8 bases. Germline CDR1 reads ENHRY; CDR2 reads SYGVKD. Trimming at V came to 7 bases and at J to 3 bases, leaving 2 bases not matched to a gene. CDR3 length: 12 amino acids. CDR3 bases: TGTGCCATCAACGGACAGGGCTACGAGCAGTACTTC. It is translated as CAINGQGYEQYF.

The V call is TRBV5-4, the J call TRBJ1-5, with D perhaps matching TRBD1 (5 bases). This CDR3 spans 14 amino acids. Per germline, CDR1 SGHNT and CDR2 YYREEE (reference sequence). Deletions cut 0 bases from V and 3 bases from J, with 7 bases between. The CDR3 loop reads CASSLEGSNQPQHF. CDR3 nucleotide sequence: TGTGCCAGCAGCTTGGAGGGGTCCAATCAGCCCCAGCATTTT.

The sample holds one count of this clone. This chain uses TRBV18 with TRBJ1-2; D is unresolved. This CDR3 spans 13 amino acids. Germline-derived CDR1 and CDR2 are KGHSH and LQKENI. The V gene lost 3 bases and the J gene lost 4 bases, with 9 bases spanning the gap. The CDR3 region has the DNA TGTGCCAGCTCACCCAGCGGGCGCTATGGCTACACCTTC. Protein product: CASSPSGRYGYTF.

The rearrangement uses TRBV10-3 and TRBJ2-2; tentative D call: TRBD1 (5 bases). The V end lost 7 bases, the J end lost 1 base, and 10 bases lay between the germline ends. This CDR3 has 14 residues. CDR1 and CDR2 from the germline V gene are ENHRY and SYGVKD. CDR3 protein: CAINNRLNTGELFF. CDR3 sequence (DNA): TGTGCCATCAATAACAGGTTGAACACCGGGGAGCTGTTTTTT.